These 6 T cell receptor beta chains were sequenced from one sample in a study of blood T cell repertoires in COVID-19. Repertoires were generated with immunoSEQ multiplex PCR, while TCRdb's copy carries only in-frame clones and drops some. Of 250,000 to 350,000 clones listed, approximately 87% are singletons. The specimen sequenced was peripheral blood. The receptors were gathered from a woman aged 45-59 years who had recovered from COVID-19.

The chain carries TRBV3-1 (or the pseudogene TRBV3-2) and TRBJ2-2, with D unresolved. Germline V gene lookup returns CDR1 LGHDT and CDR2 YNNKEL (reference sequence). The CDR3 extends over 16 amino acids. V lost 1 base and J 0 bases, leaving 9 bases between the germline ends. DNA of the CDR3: TGTGCCAGCAGCCAAGTCGGCGGAACGAACACCGGGGAGCTGTTTTTT. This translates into CASSQVGGTNTGELFF.

DNA of the CDR3: TGTGCCAGCAGTTCAAATAGGCACAGGGGGTTCAATGGCTACACCTTC. It is translated as CASSSNRHRGFNGYTF. V and J are TRBV6-5 and TRBJ1-2; 8 bases align to TRBD1. Germline V lookup: CDR1 MNHEY, CDR2 SVGAGI. The CDR3 totals 16 residues. The V segment lost 4 bases and the J segment 6 bases; nucleotides outside the gene matches: 13.

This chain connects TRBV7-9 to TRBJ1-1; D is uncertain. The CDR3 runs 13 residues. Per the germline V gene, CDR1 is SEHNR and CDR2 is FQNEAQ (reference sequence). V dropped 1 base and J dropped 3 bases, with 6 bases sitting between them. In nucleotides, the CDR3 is TGTGCCAGCAGCTTAGTGTCGGACACTGAAGCTTTCTTT. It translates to CASSLVSDTEAFF. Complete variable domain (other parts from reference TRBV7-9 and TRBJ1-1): DTGVSQNPRHKITKRGQNVTFRCDPISEHNRLYWYRQTLGQGPEFLTYFQNEAQLEKSRLLSDRFSAERPKGSFSTLEIQRTEQGDSAMYLCASSLVSDTEAFFGQGTRLTVV.

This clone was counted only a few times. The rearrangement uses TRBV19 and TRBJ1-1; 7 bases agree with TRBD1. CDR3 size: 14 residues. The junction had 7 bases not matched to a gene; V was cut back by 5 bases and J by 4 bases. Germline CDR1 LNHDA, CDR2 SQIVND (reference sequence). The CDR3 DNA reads TGTGCCAGTAGTTTAGCAGCAGGGGGCACTGAAGCTTTCTTT. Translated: CASSLAAGGTEAFF.

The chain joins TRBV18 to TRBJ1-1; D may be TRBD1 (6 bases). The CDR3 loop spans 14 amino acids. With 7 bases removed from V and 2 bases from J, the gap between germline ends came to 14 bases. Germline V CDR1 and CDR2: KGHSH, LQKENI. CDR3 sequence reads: CASCQQGTNTEAFF. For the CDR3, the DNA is TGTGCCAGCTGTCAACAGGGTACTAACACTGAAGCTTTCTTT.

CDR3 nucleotides: TGTGCCAGCAGTGAAGAAGCGGGGAACTACAATGAGCAGTTCTTC. It encodes CASSEEAGNYNEQFF. The chain combines TRBV2 with TRBJ2-1, with 7 bases fitting TRBD2. The length of the CDR3 is 15 residues. Losses at the gene ends were 1 base for V and 3 bases for J; bases not matched to a gene: 3. Germline lookup yields CDR1 SNHLY and CDR2 FYNNEI.